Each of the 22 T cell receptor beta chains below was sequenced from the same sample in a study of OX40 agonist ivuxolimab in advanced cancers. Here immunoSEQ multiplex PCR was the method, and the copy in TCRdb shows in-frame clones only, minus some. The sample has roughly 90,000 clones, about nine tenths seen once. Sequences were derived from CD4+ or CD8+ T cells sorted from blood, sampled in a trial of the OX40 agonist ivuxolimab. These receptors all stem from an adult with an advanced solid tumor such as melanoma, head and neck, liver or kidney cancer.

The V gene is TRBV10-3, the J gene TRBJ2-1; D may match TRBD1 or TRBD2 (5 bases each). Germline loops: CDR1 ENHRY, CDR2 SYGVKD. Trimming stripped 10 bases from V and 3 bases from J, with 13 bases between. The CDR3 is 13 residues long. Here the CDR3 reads CATTTDYYNEQFF. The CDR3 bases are TGTGCCACCACGACAGACTACTACAATGAGCAGTTCTTC.

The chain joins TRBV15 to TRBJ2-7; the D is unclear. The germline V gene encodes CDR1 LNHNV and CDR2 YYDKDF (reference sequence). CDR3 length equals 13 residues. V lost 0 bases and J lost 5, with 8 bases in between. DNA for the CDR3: TGTGCCACCAGCAGAGACCTAGAGCACGAGCAGTACTTC. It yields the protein CATSRDLEHEQYF.

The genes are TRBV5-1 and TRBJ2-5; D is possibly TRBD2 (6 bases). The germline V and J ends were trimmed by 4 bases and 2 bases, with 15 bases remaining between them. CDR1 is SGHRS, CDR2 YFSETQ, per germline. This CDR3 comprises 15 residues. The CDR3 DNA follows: TGCGCCAGCAGCGTAATATTAGCGGAACAAGAGACCCAGTACTTC. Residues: CASSVILAEQETQYF.

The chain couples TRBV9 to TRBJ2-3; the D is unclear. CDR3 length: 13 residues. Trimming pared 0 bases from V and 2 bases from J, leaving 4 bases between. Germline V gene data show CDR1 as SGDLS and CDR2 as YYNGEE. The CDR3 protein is CASSVGDTDTQYF. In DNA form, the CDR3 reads TGTGCCAGCAGCGTAGGAGACACAGATACGCAGTATTTT. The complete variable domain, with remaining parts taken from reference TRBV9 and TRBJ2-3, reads DSGVTQTPKHLITATGQRVTLRCSPRSGDLSVYWYQQSLDQGLQFLIQYYNGEERAKGNILERFSAQQFPDLHSELNLSSLELGDSALYFCASSVGDTDTQYFGPGTRLTVL.

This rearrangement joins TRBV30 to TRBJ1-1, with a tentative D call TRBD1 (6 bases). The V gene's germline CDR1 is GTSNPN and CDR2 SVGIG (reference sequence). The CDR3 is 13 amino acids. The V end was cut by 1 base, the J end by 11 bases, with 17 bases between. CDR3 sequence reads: CAWSGGRGPVAFF. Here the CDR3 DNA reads TGTGCCTGGAGTGGGGGCCGGGGGCCGGTCGCTTTCTTT.

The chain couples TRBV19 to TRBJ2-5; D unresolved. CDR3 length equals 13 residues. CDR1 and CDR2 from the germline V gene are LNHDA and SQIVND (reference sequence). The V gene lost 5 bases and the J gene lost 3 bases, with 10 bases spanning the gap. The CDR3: CASSYGSKETQYF. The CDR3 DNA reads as TGTGCCAGTAGTTACGGGTCCAAAGAGACCCAGTACTTC.

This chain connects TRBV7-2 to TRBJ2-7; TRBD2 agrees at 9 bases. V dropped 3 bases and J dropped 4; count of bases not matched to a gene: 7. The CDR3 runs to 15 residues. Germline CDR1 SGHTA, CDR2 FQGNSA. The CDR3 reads CASSFQAGGIYEQYF. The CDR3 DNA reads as TGTGCCAGCAGCTTTCAAGCGGGGGGAATTTACGAGCAGTACTTC.

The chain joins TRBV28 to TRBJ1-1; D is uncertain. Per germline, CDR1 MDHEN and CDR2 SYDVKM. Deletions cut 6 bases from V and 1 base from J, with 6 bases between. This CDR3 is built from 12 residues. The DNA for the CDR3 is TGTGCCAGCAGGTTACAGAACACTGAAGCTTTCTTT. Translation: CASRLQNTEAFF.

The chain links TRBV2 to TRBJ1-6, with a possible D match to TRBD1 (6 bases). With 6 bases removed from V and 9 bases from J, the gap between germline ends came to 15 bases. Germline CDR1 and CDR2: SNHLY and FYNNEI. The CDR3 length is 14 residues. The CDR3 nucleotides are TGTGCCAGCAGAGCCACAGGGCCCCCTTCACCCCTCCACTTT. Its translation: CASRATGPPSPLHF.

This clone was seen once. The CDR3 sequence: CASSPNFPTGGPDTQYF. CDR3 DNA sequence: TGTGCCAGCAGTCCGAATTTCCCGACAGGGGGCCCAGATACGCAGTATTTT. J is TRBJ2-3 and V is TRBV2; TRBD1 matches at 10 bases. The V and J ends lost 5 bases and 4 bases, in that order; junction bases with no gene match: 12. The germline V gene has CDR1 SNHLY and CDR2 FYNNEI. The length of the CDR3 is 17 residues.

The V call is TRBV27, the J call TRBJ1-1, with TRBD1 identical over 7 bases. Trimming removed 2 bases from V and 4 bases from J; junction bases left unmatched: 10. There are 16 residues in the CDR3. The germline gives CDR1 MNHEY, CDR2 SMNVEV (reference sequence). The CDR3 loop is CASSLGVFQGGTEAFF. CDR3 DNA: TGTGCCAGCAGTTTAGGGGTCTTTCAGGGGGGCACTGAAGCTTTCTTT.

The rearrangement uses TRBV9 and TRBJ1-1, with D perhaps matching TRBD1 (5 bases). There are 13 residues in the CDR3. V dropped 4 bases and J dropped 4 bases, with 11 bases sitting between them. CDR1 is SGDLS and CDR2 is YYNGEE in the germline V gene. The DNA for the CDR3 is TGTGCCAGCAGCTTCAGTCAGGGCACTGAAGCTTTCTTT. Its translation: CASSFSQGTEAFF. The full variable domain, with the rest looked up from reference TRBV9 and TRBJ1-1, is DSGVTQTPKHLITATGQRVTLRCSPRSGDLSVYWYQQSLDQGLQFLIQYYNGEERAKGNILERFSAQQFPDLHSELNLSSLELGDSALYFCASSFSQGTEAFFGQGTRLTVV.

Written as DNA, the CDR3 is TGTGCCAGCAGTTCTACGCCGACAGGGATCCCCGGGGAGCTGTTTTTT. Amino acid sequence: CASSSTPTGIPGELFF. V usage is TRBV27 and J usage is TRBJ2-2; 7 bases agree with TRBD1. The V segment lost 4 bases and the J segment 6 bases; nucleotides outside the gene matches: 11. This CDR3 has 16 amino acids. Germline V gene sequence: CDR1 MNHEY, CDR2 SMNVEV (reference sequence).

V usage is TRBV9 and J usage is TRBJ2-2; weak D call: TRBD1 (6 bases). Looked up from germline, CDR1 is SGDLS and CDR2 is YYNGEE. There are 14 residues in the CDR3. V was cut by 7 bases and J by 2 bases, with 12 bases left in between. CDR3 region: CASVAGVNTGELFF. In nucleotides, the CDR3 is TGTGCCAGCGTGGCAGGGGTAAACACCGGGGAGCTGTTTTTT.

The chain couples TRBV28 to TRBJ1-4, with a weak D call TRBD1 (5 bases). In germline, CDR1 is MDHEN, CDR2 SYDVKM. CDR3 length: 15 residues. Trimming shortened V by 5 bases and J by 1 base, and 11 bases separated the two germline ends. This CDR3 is CASSPGGETNEKLFF. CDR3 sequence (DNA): TGTGCCAGCAGTCCCGGGGGGGAAACTAATGAAAAACTGTTTTTT.

In DNA, the CDR3 is TGTGCCAGCAGCCAGCGCCCGGGGGGGCTCCACAATGAGCAGTTCTTC. Residues: CASSQRPGGLHNEQFF. The rearrangement links TRBV7-9 to TRBJ2-1, with 8 bases fitting TRBD2. With 5 bases clipped from V and 5 bases from J, the junction kept 11 bases outside the gene matches. Germline V gene data show CDR1 as SEHNR and CDR2 as FQNEAQ (reference sequence). This CDR3 spans 16 amino acids.

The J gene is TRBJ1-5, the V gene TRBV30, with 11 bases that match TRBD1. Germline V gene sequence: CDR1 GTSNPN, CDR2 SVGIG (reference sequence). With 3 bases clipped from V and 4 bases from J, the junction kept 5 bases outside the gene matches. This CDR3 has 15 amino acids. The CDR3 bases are TGTGCCTGGAGCCCCGGGACAGGGGGGAATCAGCCCCAGCATTTT. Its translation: CAWSPGTGGNQPQHF.

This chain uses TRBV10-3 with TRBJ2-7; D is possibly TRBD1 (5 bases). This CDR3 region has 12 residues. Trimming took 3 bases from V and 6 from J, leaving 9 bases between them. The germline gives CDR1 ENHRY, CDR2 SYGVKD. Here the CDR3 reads CAISEQASEQYF. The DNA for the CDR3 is TGTGCCATCAGTGAACAGGCTAGCGAGCAGTACTTC.

The CDR3 is CASSEQGNGYTF. For the CDR3, the DNA is TGTGCCAGTAGTGAACAGGGAAATGGCTACACCTTC. V usage is TRBV19 and J usage is TRBJ1-2, with a tentative D call TRBD1 (6 bases). V was shortened by 5 bases and J by 6 bases, with 10 bases between the two germline ends. Germline CDR1 and CDR2: LNHDA and SQIVND (reference sequence). There are 12 residues in the CDR3. Using reference TRBV19 and TRBJ1-2 for the parts outside the CDR3, the full variable domain is DGGITQSPKYLFRKEGQNVTLSCEQNLNHDAMYWYRQDPGQGLRLIYYSQIVNDFQKGDIAEGYSVSREKKESFPLTVTSAQKNPTAFYLCASSEQGNGYTFGSGTRLTVV.

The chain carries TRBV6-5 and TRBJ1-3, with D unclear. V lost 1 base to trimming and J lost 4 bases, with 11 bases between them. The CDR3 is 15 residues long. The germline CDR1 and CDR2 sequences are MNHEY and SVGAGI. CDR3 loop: CASSYFGITGNTIYF. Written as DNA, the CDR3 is TGTGCCAGCAGTTACTTCGGGATAACCGGAAACACCATATATTTT.

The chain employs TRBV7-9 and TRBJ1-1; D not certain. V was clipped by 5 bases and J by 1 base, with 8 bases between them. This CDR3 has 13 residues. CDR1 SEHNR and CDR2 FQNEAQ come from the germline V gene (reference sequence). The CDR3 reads CASSQEWNTEAFF. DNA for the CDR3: TGTGCCAGCAGCCAAGAGTGGAACACTGAAGCTTTCTTT.

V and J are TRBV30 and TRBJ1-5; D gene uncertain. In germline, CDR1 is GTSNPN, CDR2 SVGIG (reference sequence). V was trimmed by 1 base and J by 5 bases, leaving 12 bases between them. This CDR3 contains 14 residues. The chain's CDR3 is CAWSAWGGDQPQHF. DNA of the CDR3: TGTGCCTGGAGTGCCTGGGGAGGAGATCAGCCCCAGCATTTT.